The source of this T cell receptor (beta chain) is a study of T cell responses to AZD1222 COVID-19 vaccine. This table comes from immunoSEQ multiplex PCR, and its TCRdb copy is limited to in-frame clones, with some not included. The repertoire holds some 120,000 clones, over 75% seen once, with about 1.6% in the top ten. The input for sequencing was peripheral blood, taken on day 0 of AZD1222 vaccination. The sequence was collected from an adult in good health.

In nucleotides, the CDR3 is TGTGCCAGCAGGCCGGGACCCACCGATGAGCAGTTCTTC. Translation gives CASRPGPTDEQFF. The chain employs TRBV9 and TRBJ2-1; D possibly matches TRBD1 or TRBD2 (5 bases each). This CDR3 comprises 13 residues. V was shortened by 5 bases and J by 8 bases, with 14 bases between the two germline ends. The V gene's germline CDR1 is SGDLS and CDR2 YYNGEE.